These 25 T cell receptor beta chains originate from one sample sequenced in a study of response to subunit inactivated influenza vaccine. Each CDR3 protein is one row after TCRdb ran MiXCR on the RT-PCR reads. The sample shows over 450,000 distinct CDR3 sequences, 10% to 15% of them seen only once. The sequenced sample was PBMCs from blood, obtained about 40 days after vaccination. The receptors derive from a man aged 45 to 65 who received an inactivated influenza vaccine.

This clonotype has just a few counts. V and J are TRBV10-3 and TRBJ2-7; 10 nucleotides match TRBD2. V trimming: 0 bases; J trimming: 6 bases; junction bases outside the gene matches: 5. Germline V CDR1 and CDR2: ENHRY, SYGVKD. The CDR3 is 15 amino acids. CDR3 nucleotides: TGTGCCATCAGTGAGTCTAGCGGGAGGCAGCCCGAGCAGTACTTC. As protein: CAISESSGRQPEQYF.

A few counts support this clonotype. The rearrangement links TRBV11-2 to TRBJ2-3; no definite D call. Germline loops: CDR1 SGHAT, CDR2 FQNNGV. This CDR3 is 14 amino acids long. V was clipped by 2 bases and J by 0 bases, with 6 bases between them. CDR3 nucleotide sequence: TGTGCCAGCAGCTTAAGTTACAGCACAGATACGCAGTATTTT. Protein: CASSLSYSTDTQYF. Full variable domain (rest looked up from reference TRBV11-2 and TRBJ2-3): EAGVAQSPRYKIIEKRQSVAFWCNPISGHATLYWYQQILGQGPKLLIQFQNNGVVDDSQLPKDRFSAERLKGVDSTLKIQPAKLEDSAVYLCASSLSYSTDTQYFGPGTRLTVL.

This clonotype has more than one count but fewer than ten. The chain carries TRBV29-1 and TRBJ1-1, with unresolved D. The CDR3 covers 13 residues. V shed 4 bases and J shed 4 bases, with 13 bases lying between them. The germline gives CDR1 SQVTM, CDR2 ANQGSEA. CDR3 bases: TGCAGCGTTGGGGGTGGCGGGAGCACTGAAGCTTTCTTT. This gives the protein CSVGGGGSTEAFF.

This clonotype was picked up many times. The genes are TRBV20-1 and TRBJ2-7; D is ambiguous. This CDR3 is built from 17 residues. Germline values: CDR1 DFQATT, CDR2 SNEGSKA (reference sequence). The V end lost 6 bases, the J end lost 3 bases, and 27 bases lay between the germline ends. CDR3 sequence: CSAWPLHPDNPYYEQYF. The CDR3 DNA reads as TGCAGTGCCTGGCCCCTTCACCCCGATAACCCCTACTACGAGCAGTACTTC.

Points on this clonotype: A clone one base away is much larger, so this may be a read error. This sequence joins TRBV15 and TRBJ2-5, with D hard to call. The CDR3 loop spans 14 amino acids. The germline CDR1 and CDR2 sequences are LNHNV and YYDKDF (reference sequence). CDR3 region: CATSREGPLETLYF. The CDR3 nucleotides are TGTGCCACCAGCAGAGAGGGCCCACTGGAGACCCTGTACTTC. Supplemented by reference TRBV15 and TRBJ2-5, the full variable domain reads DAMVIQNPRYQVTQFGKPVTLSCSQTLNHNVMYWYQQKSSQAPKLLFHYYDKDFNNEADTPDNFQSRRPNTSFCFLDIRSPGLGDTAMYLCATSREGPLETLYFGPGTRLLVL.

This clonotype was recorded at least ten times. The chain joins TRBV7-2 to TRBJ1-2; D gene unclear. Germline assignment: CDR1 SGHTA and CDR2 FQGNSA. The CDR3 runs to 14 residues. Trimming took 1 base from V and 6 from J, leaving 12 bases between them. CDR3 sequence reads: CASSLGPSPDGYTF. Here the CDR3 DNA reads TGTGCCAGCAGCTTAGGTCCCAGTCCGGATGGCTACACCTTC. The entire variable domain, with the rest obtained from reference TRBV7-2 and TRBJ1-2, is as follows: GAGVSQSPSNKVTEKGKDVELRCDPISGHTALYWYRQSLGQGLEFLIYFQGNSAPDKSGLPSDRFSAERTGGSVSTLTIQRTQQEDSAVYLCASSLGPSPDGYTFGSGTRLTVV.

The CDR3 DNA sequence: TGCGCCAGCAGCTTGTTACAAGACAACAATGAGCAGTTCTTC. The encoded protein is CASSLLQDNNEQFF. The J gene is TRBJ2-1, the V gene TRBV5-1, with D hard to call. Trimming left V 1 base short and J 5 bases short, with 10 bases between. The germline CDR1 and CDR2 sequences are SGHRS and YFSETQ. This CDR3 comprises 14 residues. Full variable domain (missing parts from reference TRBV5-1 and TRBJ2-1): KAGVTQTPRYLIKTRGQQVTLSCSPISGHRSVSWYQQTPGQGLQFLFEYFSETQRNKGNFPGRFSGRQFSNSRSEMNVSTLELGDSALYLCASSLLQDNNEQFFGPGTRLTVL.

The V call is TRBV7-8, the J call TRBJ2-5; 7 nucleotides line up with TRBD1. The CDR3 sequence is 16 residues long. Trimming removed 2 bases from V and 9 bases from J; junction bases left unmatched: 15. Germline CDR1 reads SGHVS; CDR2 reads FQNEAQ. In DNA, the CDR3 is TGTGCCAGCAGCTTACTTAACAGGGGACACCAAGGGGCCCAGTACTTC. Amino acid sequence: CASSLLNRGHQGAQYF.

The genes are TRBV10-3 and TRBJ1-2; 9 nucleotides line up with TRBD1. The germline V gene has CDR1 ENHRY and CDR2 SYGVKD. The CDR3 sequence is 15 residues long. V lost 2 bases to trimming and J lost 6 bases; unmatched junction nucleotides: 7. The CDR3 nucleotides read TGTGCCATCAGTGAGCCAGTCCGGACAGGGGATGGCTACACCTTC. Its protein is CAISEPVRTGDGYTF.

V and J are TRBV18 and TRBJ1-2, with 8 bases matching TRBD1. Germline loops: CDR1 KGHSH, CDR2 LQKENI. The trim removed 3 bases at V and 5 bases at J, leaving 11 bases unmatched. The CDR3 loop spans 16 amino acids. DNA for the CDR3: TGTGCCAGCTCACCCCGGACAGGGAAACAAATTTATGGCTACACCTTC. Its translation: CASSPRTGKQIYGYTF.

This clonotype was observed at least ten times. The chain is built from TRBV6-2 or TRBV6-3 and TRBJ1-1, with D possibly TRBD1 on 5 matching bases. Between the trimmed V and J ends, which lost 2 bases and 5 bases, there was a span of 9 bases. The CDR3 is made up of 13 amino acids. CDR1 is MNHEY, CDR2 SVGEGT, per germline. The CDR3 here is CASSYGRDTEAFF. CDR3 nucleotide sequence: TGTGCCAGCAGTTACGGCAGGGATACTGAAGCTTTCTTT.

V gene TRBV15 combines with J gene TRBJ2-1; perhaps TRBD2 as D (6 bases). Trimming took off 6 bases at V and 2 bases at J, with 17 bases between the two ends. Per germline, CDR1 LNHNV and CDR2 YYDKDF (reference sequence). This CDR3 contains 16 residues. For the CDR3, the DNA is TGTGCCACCAGTACGGTTCCCGGGAGAACCTACAATGAGCAGTTCTTC. It encodes CATSTVPGRTYNEQFF.

In this sample, this clonotype turned up many times. The chain recombines TRBV20-1 with TRBJ2-7; 7 nucleotides match TRBD1. The CDR3 extends over 13 amino acids. Germline assignment: CDR1 DFQATT and CDR2 SNEGSKA (reference sequence). J was trimmed by 4 bases and V by 6 bases; bases with no gene match: 9. CDR3 DNA sequence: TGCAGTGCCATTACAGGGGTTGGTTACGAGCAGTACTTC. It translates to CSAITGVGYEQYF.

In this sample, this clonotype turned up many times. The genes are TRBV20-1 and TRBJ2-3, with 13 bases matching TRBD2. Looked up from germline, CDR1 is DFQATT and CDR2 is SNEGSKA (reference sequence). The ends lost 2 bases at V and 4 bases at J; junction bases unmatched: 12. The CDR3 is 18 amino acids. CDR3 in amino acids: CSARRTPTSGGAADTQYF. CDR3 sequence (DNA): TGCAGTGCTAGACGAACCCCCACTAGCGGGGGGGCCGCAGATACGCAGTATTTT.

This clonotype turned up a few times. The CDR3 reads CASRPAGGGMNTEAFF. As DNA, the CDR3 is TGTGCCAGCAGACCCGCCGGGGGGGGCATGAACACTGAAGCTTTCTTT. V and J are TRBV12-3 or TRBV12-4 and TRBJ1-1, with D perhaps TRBD1 (6 bases). The V gene lost 6 bases and the J gene lost 0 bases, with 17 bases spanning the gap. The CDR3 is 16 amino acids.

This clonotype was observed a few times. The chain links TRBV12-3 or TRBV12-4 to TRBJ2-7; unclear D gene. The CDR3 is 15 residues long. Trimming cost V 1 base and J 2 bases, with 12 bases left between them. CDR3 sequence (DNA): TGTGCCAGCAGTTTAGAGTTGAGGACGACCTACGAGCAGTACTTC. This gives the protein CASSLELRTTYEQYF.

The J gene is TRBJ1-1, the V gene TRBV6-5, with D maybe TRBD1 (5 bases). The CDR3 covers 15 residues. The germline gives CDR1 MNHEY, CDR2 SVGAGI. Between the trimmed V and J ends, which lost 0 bases and 1 base, there was a span of 9 bases. DNA for the CDR3: TGTGCCAGCAGTTACTCGGGGCAGGCGAACACTGAAGCTTTCTTT. It is translated as CASSYSGQANTEAFF.

The rearrangement links TRBV24-1 to TRBJ2-1; TRBD2 aligns across 10 bases. The trim removed 4 bases at V and 7 bases at J, leaving 6 bases unmatched. Germline V gives CDR1 KGHDR, CDR2 SFDVKD. CDR3 length: 15 amino acids. In nucleotides, the CDR3 is TGTGCCACCAGTGACGCTAGCGGGGGCAGAAATGAGCAGTTCTTC. Translation gives CATSDASGGRNEQFF.

This clonotype was seen a handful of times. The V call is TRBV12-3 or TRBV12-4, the J call TRBJ2-1, with TRBD2 identical over 10 bases. V lost 5 bases to trimming and J lost 7 bases; unmatched junction nucleotides: 5. CDR3 length: 14 amino acids. The CDR3 DNA follows: TGTGCCAGCAGTCCTAGCGGGAGTGGTAATGAGCAGTTCTTC. Translating gives CASSPSGSGNEQFF.

This chain connects TRBV28 to TRBJ1-2; 9 bases agree with TRBD1. This CDR3 is 14 amino acids long. The J segment lost 4 bases and the V segment lost 7 bases, leaving 7 bases of the junction unmatched. Germline V gene lookup returns CDR1 MDHEN and CDR2 SYDVKM. Here the CDR3 reads CASTLRDRVYGYTF. CDR3 in DNA: TGTGCCAGCACCCTCCGGGACAGGGTCTATGGCTACACCTTC.

This clonotype showed up many times. The genes are TRBV5-5 and TRBJ2-1; 7 bases map to TRBD2. V lost 0 bases to trimming and J lost 0 bases; unmatched junction nucleotides: 6. The CDR3 runs 17 residues. Germline values: CDR1 SGHKS, CDR2 YYEKEE (reference sequence). Written as DNA, the CDR3 is TGTGCCAGCAGCTTGGGGTCTGGCGGGAGCTCCTACAATGAGCAGTTCTTC. It codes for CASSLGSGGSSYNEQFF.

This clonotype was observed many times. The chain uses TRBV6-2 or TRBV6-3 and TRBJ2-7, with 8 bases that match TRBD1. Germline V gives CDR1 MNHEY, CDR2 SVGEGT. The CDR3 extends over 15 amino acids. J gave up 3 bases and V 6 bases, and 10 bases lay outside the gene matches. CDR3 bases: TGTGCCAGCAGAATCCTAGGACAGGGTAACTACGAGCAGTACTTC. Its translation: CASRILGQGNYEQYF.

The rearrangement joins TRBV6-2 or TRBV6-3 to TRBJ2-1; D not certain. The CDR3 runs 14 residues. The germline CDR1 and CDR2 sequences are MNHEY and SVGEGT. The V end lost 6 bases, the J end lost 8 bases, and 17 bases lay between the germline ends. The CDR3 DNA reads as TGTGCCAGCAGCCCCGTGGTGGGCTTGGATGAGCAGTTCTTC. It yields the protein CASSPVVGLDEQFF.

The gene calls are TRBV29-1 and TRBJ2-1; 13 bases line up with TRBD2. The ends lost 7 bases at V and 5 bases at J; junction bases unmatched: 2. Germline lookup yields CDR1 SQVTM and CDR2 ANQGSEA. The CDR3 spans 13 residues. The chain's CDR3 is CSEGLAGHNEQFF. The CDR3 DNA sequence: TGCAGCGAGGGACTAGCGGGACACAATGAGCAGTTCTTC.

Many counts were recorded for this clonotype. The chain joins TRBV4-2 to TRBJ1-3, with TRBD1 matching 9 bases. This CDR3 region has 17 residues. The germline CDR1 and CDR2 sequences are LGHNA and YNFKEQ. With 1 base clipped from V and 2 bases from J, the junction kept 6 bases outside the gene matches. The CDR3 here is CASSQARDRAAGNTIYF. DNA of the CDR3: TGTGCCAGCAGCCAAGCTCGGGACAGGGCAGCTGGAAACACCATATATTTT.